This T cell receptor beta chain derives from a study of CD8+CD57+ T cells in acquired aplastic anemia. Previously, flow cytometry had revealed CD8+CD57+ cell expansion in the patients chosen for sequencing. The CDR3 contains 14 residues. The germline CDR1 and CDR2 sequences are SGDLS and YYNGEE. Trimming stripped 0 bases from V and 15 bases from J, with 20 bases between. Genomic DNA, the template, was used for profiling of the TCR beta VDJ and CDR3. Using its own MiXCR run on the reads, TCRdb lists one record per CDR3 protein. Among fewer than 300,000 distinct CDR3 sequences listed, roughly 80% were seen once.

The V and J genes are TRBV9 and TRBJ2-3; D is unclear. This receptor was taken from a human donor with aplastic anemia. Input material: sorted CD4+, CD8+, or CD8+CD57+ T cells (not recorded which) from PBMCs. CDR3 bases: TGTGCCAGCAGCGTAGGTGTGATGGGGAAAGGTTCATATTTT. Amino acid sequence: CASSVGVMGKGSYF.